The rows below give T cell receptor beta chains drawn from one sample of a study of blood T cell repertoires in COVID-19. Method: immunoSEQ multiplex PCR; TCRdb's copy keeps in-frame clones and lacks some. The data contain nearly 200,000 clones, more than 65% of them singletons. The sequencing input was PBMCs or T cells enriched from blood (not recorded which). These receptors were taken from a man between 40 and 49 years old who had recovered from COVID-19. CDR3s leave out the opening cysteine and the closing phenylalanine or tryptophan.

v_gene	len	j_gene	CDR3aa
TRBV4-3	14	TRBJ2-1	ASSQDGQGAYNEQF
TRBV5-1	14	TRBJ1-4	ASSFGRGSTNEKLF
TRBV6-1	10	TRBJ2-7	ASSERGVVQY
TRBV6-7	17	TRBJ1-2	ASRTNNLLQDRRKGGYT
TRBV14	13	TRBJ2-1	ASSLRSRPYNEQF
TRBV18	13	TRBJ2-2	ASSPPTGGTGELF
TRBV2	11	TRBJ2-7	ASSVNRAYEQY
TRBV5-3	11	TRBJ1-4	ARSLVAKEKLF
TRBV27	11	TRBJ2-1	ASRAATYNEQF
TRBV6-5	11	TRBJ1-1	ASNPPGGTEAF
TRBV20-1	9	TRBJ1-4	SAYLNEKLF
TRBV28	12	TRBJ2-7	ASSYTNRAYEQY
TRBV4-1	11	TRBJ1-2	ASSQDRGSGYT
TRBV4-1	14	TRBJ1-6	ASSPVLTVNNSPLH
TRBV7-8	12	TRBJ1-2	ASSLGQGAGGYT
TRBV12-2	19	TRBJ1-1	ASRLADPWGLCPLTFNEAF
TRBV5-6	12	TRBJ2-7	ASSLGLSLGEQY
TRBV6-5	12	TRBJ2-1	ASSRSRAYNEQF
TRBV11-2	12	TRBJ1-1	ASSSPRQGPEAF
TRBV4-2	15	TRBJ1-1	ASSQEVMRGLDTEAF
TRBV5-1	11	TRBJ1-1	ASSLDIGMRAF
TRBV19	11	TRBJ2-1	ASSSGLAEEQF
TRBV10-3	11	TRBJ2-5	AIRAGAGETQY
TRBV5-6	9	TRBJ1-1	ASSRGTEAF
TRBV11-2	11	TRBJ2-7	ASSSPVQAEQY
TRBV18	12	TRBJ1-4	ASSSSTSKEKLF
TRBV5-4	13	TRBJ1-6	ASSLADRVGSPLH
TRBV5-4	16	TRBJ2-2	ASSLATRPGQGAGELF
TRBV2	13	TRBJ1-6	ASSEHLRNNSPLH
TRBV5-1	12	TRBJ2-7	ASSFGQGAEEQY
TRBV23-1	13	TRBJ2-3	ASSRTSEGEDTQY
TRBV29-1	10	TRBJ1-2	SVGSSTGGYT
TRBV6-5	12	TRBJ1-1	ASSNRQGNTEAF
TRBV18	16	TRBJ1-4	ASSPQGALGDWNEKLF
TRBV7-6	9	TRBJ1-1	ASSSNTEAF
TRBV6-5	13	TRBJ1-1	ASSLQGNRNTEAF
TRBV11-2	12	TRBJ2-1	ASSLGPGYNEQF
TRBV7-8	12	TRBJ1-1	ASSFTGLQTEAF
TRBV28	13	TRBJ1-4	ASRRTGLGNEKLF
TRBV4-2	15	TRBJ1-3	ASSQDRGTGGGNTIY
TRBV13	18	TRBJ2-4	ASSPTFGTYLTLAKNIQY